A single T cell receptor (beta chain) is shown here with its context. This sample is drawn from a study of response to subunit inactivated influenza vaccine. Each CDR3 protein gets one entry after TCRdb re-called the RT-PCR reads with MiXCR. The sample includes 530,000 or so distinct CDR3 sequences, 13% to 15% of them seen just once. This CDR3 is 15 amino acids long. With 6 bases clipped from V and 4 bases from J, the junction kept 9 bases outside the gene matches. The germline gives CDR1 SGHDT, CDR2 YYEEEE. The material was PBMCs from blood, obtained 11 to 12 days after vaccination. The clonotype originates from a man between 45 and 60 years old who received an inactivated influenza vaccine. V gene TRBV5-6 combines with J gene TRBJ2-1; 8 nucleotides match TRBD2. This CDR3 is CASTPLAELYNEQFF. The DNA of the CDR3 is TGTGCCAGCACCCCACTAGCGGAGCTGTACAATGAGCAGTTCTTC.